This T cell receptor beta chain derives from a study of blood T cell repertoires in COVID-19. Study overall: In each case, the material was cDNA or gDNA derived from T cells, B-cell-depleted T cells, or PBMCs.

This clone was detected only a few times. The study drew participants aged about 18 to 95 years from approximately 23 US areas. Cohorts were based on clinical histories the participants reported. Two consecutive negative NP/OP PCR tests, clearance, or resolved symptoms defined Cohort 3 recovery. Libraries were prepared by immunoSEQ multiplex PCR; TCRdb keeps only in-frame clonotypes and omits some of them. Of some 270,000 clones in the sample, about 80% were seen once. The CDR3 consists of 13 residues. Germline V CDR1 and CDR2: SEHNR, FQNEAQ (reference sequence). Trimming stripped 1 base from V and 4 bases from J, with 5 bases between.

Material: PBMCs or T cells enriched from blood (not recorded which). The TCR sequence derives from a man in his fifties or sixties who had recovered from COVID-19. The chain employs TRBV7-9 and TRBJ1-3; D remains unclear. This chain's CDR3 is CASSLGGGNTIYF. The DNA of the CDR3 is TGTGCCAGCAGCTTAGGCGGGGGAAACACCATATATTTT.